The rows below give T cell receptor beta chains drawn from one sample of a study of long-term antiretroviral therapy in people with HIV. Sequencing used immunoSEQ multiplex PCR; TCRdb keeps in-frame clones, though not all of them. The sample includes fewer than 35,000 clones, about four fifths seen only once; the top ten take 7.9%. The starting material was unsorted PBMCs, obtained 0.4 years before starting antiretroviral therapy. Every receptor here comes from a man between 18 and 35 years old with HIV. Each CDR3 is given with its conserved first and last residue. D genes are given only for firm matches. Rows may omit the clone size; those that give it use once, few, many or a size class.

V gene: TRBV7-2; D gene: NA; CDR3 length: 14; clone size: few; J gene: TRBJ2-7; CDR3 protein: CASSWGGHSYEQYF; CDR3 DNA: TGTGCCAGCAGCTGGGGGGGACATTCCTACGAGCAGTACTTC
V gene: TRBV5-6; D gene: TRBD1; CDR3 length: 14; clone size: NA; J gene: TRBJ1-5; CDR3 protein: CASSFGQGRQPQHF; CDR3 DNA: TGTGCCAGCAGCTTCGGACAGGGGCGACAGCCCCAGCATTTT
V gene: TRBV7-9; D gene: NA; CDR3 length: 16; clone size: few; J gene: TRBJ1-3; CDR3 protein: CASRGHYTASGNTIYF; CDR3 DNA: TGTGCCAGCAGGGGGCATTATACGGCCTCTGGAAACACCATATATTTT
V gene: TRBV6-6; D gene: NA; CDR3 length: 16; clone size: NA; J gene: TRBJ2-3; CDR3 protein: CASSYSQGGSTDTQYF; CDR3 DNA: TGTGCCAGCAGTTACTCCCAGGGGGGAAGCACAGATACGCAGTATTTT
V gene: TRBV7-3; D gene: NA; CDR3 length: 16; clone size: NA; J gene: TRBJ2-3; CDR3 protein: CASSLGGGGVTDTQYF; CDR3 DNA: TGTGCCAGCAGCCTAGGGGGAGGCGGAGTCACAGATACGCAGTATTTT
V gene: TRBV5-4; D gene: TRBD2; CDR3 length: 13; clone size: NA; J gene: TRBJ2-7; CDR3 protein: CASSLDAGGEQYF; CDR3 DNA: TGTGCCAGCAGCTTGGATGCGGGGGGGGAGCAGTACTTC
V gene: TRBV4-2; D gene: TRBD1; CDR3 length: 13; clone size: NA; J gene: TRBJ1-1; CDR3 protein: CASSPDRETEAFF; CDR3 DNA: TGTGCCAGCAGCCCGGACAGGGAAACTGAAGCTTTCTTT
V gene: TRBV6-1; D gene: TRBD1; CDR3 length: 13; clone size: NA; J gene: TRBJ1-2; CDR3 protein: CASSELGQPGYTF; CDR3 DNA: TGTGCCAGCAGCGAACTGGGACAGCCGGGCTACACCTTC
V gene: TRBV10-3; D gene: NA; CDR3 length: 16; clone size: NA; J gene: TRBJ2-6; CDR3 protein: CAISGDGVSGANVLTF; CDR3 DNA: TGTGCCATCAGTGGCGACGGGGTCTCTGGGGCCAACGTCCTGACTTTC
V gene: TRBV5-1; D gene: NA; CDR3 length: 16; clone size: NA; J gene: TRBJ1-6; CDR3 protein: CASSLGVQTGNSPLHF; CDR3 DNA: TGCGCCAGCAGCTTGGGGGTACAAACTGGTAATTCACCCCTCCACTTT
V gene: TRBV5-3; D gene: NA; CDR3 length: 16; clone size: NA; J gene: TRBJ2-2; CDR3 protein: CARIRFDSPMAGELFF; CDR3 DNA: TGTGCCAGAATTCGGTTTGACAGCCCGATGGCCGGGGAGCTGTTTTTT